This T cell receptor beta chain was documented in a study of blood T cell repertoires in COVID-19. Study-level information: Sites in the United States, Italy and Spain provided acute and convalescent COVID-19 samples.

The authors' processing: Reference gene primer amplification in the assay estimated nucleated cell counts. The repertoire was sequenced with immunoSEQ multiplex PCR; TCRdb's copy has only in-frame clones and lacks some. V and J calls and clone size are as listed in that table; D and trimming were resolved from the DNA. The sample has roughly 200,000 clones, around four fifths seen once. Sequencing input: peripheral blood. This sequence was found in a woman between 40 and 50 years old with COVID-19, enrolled during active disease.

CDR3 residues: CASSLILMNTEAFF. CDR3 DNA: TGTGCCAGCAGTTTAATCCTAATGAACACTGAAGCTTTCTTT. The chain couples TRBV6-2 or TRBV6-3 to TRBJ1-1; D is unclear. V was pared by 4 bases and J by 0 bases, with 9 bases between. CDR1 and CDR2 from the germline V gene are MNHEY and SVGEGT. The CDR3 loop spans 14 amino acids.